The clone carrying this T cell receptor (beta chain) occurred many times. The target antigen is unknown. The data derive from a study of T cells after yellow fever vaccination. Points from the study as a whole: Only a minor proportion of clonotypes was detected across both CD4 and CD8 compartments. Weaker in magnitude, the secondary response showed a faster peak on day 5 versus 15. Abundant clonotypes from the bulk population could have been carried over as contaminants into FACS-sorted repertoires.

The study made its TCR cDNA through 5'RACE template switching. That step introduced a universal primer site along with UMIs. TCRdb analysed the 5' RACE reads with MiXCR anew, one entry per CDR3 protein. The sample records a few hundred thousand distinct CDR3 sequences, approximately 4% being singletons. The CDR3 has 15 amino acids. Trimming took 0 bases from V and 9 from J, leaving 15 bases between them. Germline loops: CDR1 LGHNA, CDR2 YSLEER. The source is a man between 18 and 35 years old who received the YFV17D yellow fever vaccine. The sample consisted of PBMCs, taken 5 days after the yellow fever booster vaccination. The chain combines TRBV4-3 with TRBJ2-4; D gene ambiguous. The CDR3: CASSQDFGVGRIQYF. The CDR3 DNA follows: TGCGCCAGCAGCCAAGACTTTGGGGTTGGACGCATTCAGTACTTC.